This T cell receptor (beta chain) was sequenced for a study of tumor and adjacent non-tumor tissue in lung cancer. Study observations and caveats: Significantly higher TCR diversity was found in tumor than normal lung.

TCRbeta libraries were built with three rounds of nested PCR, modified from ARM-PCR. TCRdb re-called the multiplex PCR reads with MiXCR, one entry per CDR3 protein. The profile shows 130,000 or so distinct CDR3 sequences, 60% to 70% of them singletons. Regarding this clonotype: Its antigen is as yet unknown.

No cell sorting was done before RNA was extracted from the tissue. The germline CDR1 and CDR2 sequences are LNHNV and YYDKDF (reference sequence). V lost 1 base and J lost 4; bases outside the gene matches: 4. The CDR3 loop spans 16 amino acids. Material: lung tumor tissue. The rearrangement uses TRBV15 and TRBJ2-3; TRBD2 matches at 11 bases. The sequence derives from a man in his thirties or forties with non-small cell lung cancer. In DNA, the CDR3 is TGTGCCACCAGCAGAGGACTAGCGGGGATCTCAGATACGCAGTATTTT. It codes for CATSRGLAGISDTQYF.